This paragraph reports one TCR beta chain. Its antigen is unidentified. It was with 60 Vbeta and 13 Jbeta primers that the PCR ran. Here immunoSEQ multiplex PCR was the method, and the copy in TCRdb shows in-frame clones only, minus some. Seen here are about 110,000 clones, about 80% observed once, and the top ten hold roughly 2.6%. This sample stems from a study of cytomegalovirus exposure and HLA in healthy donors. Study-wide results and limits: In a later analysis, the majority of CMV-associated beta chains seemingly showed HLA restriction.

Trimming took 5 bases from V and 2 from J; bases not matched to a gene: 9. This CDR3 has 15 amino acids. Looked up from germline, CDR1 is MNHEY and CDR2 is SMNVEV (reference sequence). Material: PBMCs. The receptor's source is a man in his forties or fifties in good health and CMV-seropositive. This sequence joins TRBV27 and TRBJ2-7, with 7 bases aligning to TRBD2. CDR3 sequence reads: CASSVGREVAYEQYF. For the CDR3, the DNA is TGTGCCAGCAGTGTTGGGAGGGAGGTGGCCTACGAGCAGTACTTC.